These 17 T cell receptor beta chains were all obtained from the same sample, sequenced in a study of T cell repertoires in cytomegalovirus infection. Which antigens these TCRs recognize remains unknown. TCRdb fed the reads into MiXCR, producing one record per CDR3 protein. Of some 800,000 distinct CDR3 sequences detected, 30% to 35% appear once; the ten largest clones hold about an eighth. Here the sequenced sample was cultured CD8+ T cells from PBMCs, taken from culture after CMV antigen stimulation. The source of these receptors is a human donor in good health (CMV status not recorded). Some clones in this sample may be carry-over from other donors' samples.

The chain couples TRBV12-3 or TRBV12-4 to TRBJ2-3, with 9 bases matching TRBD1. The trim removed 5 bases at V and 1 base at J, leaving 1 base unmatched. The CDR3 is 14 amino acids. CDR3 in DNA: TGTGCCAGCAGTCGACAGGGGGGCACAGATACGCAGTATTTT. This sequence encodes CASSRQGGTDTQYF.

This chain joins TRBV27 and TRBJ2-3, with a tentative D call TRBD2 (6 bases). CDR1 and CDR2 (germline): MNHEY, SMNVEV (reference sequence). Trimming pared 1 base from V and 4 bases from J, leaving 15 bases between. The CDR3 covers 16 residues. CDR3 loop: CASSLWRGVLSDTQYF. Here the CDR3 DNA reads TGTGCCAGCAGTTTATGGCGGGGAGTTCTTTCAGATACGCAGTATTTT.

There are a few counts of this clonotype. The V call is TRBV12-3 or TRBV12-4, the J call TRBJ2-7, with no clear D. V lost 5 bases and J lost 6, with 14 bases in between. The CDR3 contains 13 residues. The CDR3 DNA follows: TGTGCCAGCAGTACTGCCTTGATCCGCGAGCAGTACGTC. It specifies CASSTALIREQYV.

The chain links TRBV5-1 to TRBJ1-1; D is undetermined. Germline values: CDR1 SGHRS, CDR2 YFSETQ. CDR3 length: 14 residues. The germline V and J ends were trimmed by 2 bases and 3 bases, with 11 bases remaining between them. CDR3: CASSLGYMDTEAFF. The CDR3, as DNA: TGCGCCAGCAGCTTAGGTTACATGGACACTGAAGCTTTCTTT.

This clonotype was seen at least ten times. CDR3 nucleotide sequence: TGTGCCAGCACCGGCAGTACCGATGAGCAGTTCTTC. Protein: CASTGSTDEQFF. The V and J genes are TRBV7-6 and TRBJ2-1, with unresolved D. V was cut by 7 bases and J by 8 bases, with 12 bases left in between. This CDR3 is 12 amino acids long. Germline-derived CDR1 and CDR2 are SGHVS and FNYEAQ.

The genes are TRBV7-8 and TRBJ2-7; a possible D gene is TRBD1 (6 bases). Trimming removed 6 bases from V and 4 bases from J, with 19 bases in between. The germline V gene has CDR1 SGHVS and CDR2 FQNEAQ. The CDR3 totals 15 residues. CDR3 coding DNA: TGTGCCAGCAGTAATGACAGGCGACCCTTTTACGAGCAGTACGTC. Its translation is CASSNDRRPFYEQYV.

The chain links TRBV3-1 to TRBJ2-7, with D uncertain. There are 15 residues in the CDR3. The germline V and J ends were trimmed by 1 base and 2 bases, with 12 bases remaining between them. Germline V gives CDR1 LGHDT, CDR2 YNNKEL (reference sequence). CDR3 sequence: CASSQGGGETYEQYF. CDR3 coding DNA: TGTGCCAGCAGCCAAGGCGGTGGAGAGACCTACGAGCAGTACTTC.

This chain connects TRBV19 to TRBJ2-7; 9 nucleotides align to TRBD1. The germline V gene encodes CDR1 LNHDA and CDR2 SQIVND (reference sequence). CDR3 length equals 16 residues. V lost 5 bases, J lost 5 bases, and 13 bases stayed unmatched. For the CDR3, the DNA is TGTGCCAGTAGTCGTTCCGGGACAGGGCATTGGAACGAGCAGTACGTC. The encoded protein is CASSRSGTGHWNEQYV.

The CDR3 nucleotides read TGTGCCAGCAAGAAGGGGCCCCACGAGCAGTACGTC. This gives the protein CASKKGPHEQYV. V gene TRBV2 combines with J gene TRBJ2-7, with a weak D call TRBD1 (5 bases). The CDR3 runs 12 residues. Germline values: CDR1 SNHLY, CDR2 FYNNEI. Trimming pared 7 bases from V and 5 bases from J, leaving 12 bases between.

The chain uses TRBV14 and TRBJ1-3; D is possibly TRBD1 (5 bases). Trimming pared 6 bases from V and 2 bases from J, leaving 11 bases between. The germline gives CDR1 SGHDN, CDR2 FVKESK. The CDR3 length is 14 residues. The CDR3 sequence: CASSLRGAGNTIYF. DNA for the CDR3: TGTGCCAGCAGTTTGAGGGGAGCTGGAAACACCATATATTTT.

This chain links TRBV27 with TRBJ2-7, with 7 bases lining up with TRBD1. Germline CDR1 reads MNHEY; CDR2 reads SMNVEV (reference sequence). This CDR3 region has 14 residues. V was clipped by 2 bases and J by 4 bases; unmatched bases: 5. The CDR3 DNA follows: TGTGCCAGCAGTTTAGTAGGGACAGATTACGAGCAGTACTTC. Encoded protein: CASSLVGTDYEQYF.

This clonotype was counted a few times. The chain employs TRBV12-5 and TRBJ2-1; D possibly uses TRBD1 or TRBD2 (6 bases each). Per the germline V gene, CDR1 is LGHNT and CDR2 is FRNRAP. The CDR3 contains 13 residues. Trimming left V 6 bases short and J 7 bases short, with 13 bases between. CDR3 sequence (DNA): TGTGCTAGTGGGGCGGGACAAAGTAATGAGCAGTTCTTC. Amino acids: CASGAGQSNEQFF.

This clonotype turned up a few times. This chain's CDR3 is CASSLGTGPAWDTQYF. Written as DNA, the CDR3 is TGTGCCAGCAGCTTAGGTACAGGCCCTGCTTGGGATACGCAGTATTTT. The V call is TRBV7-6, the J call TRBJ2-3, with D perhaps TRBD1 (5 bases). Trimming removed 1 base from V and 6 bases from J, with 17 bases in between. Per the germline V gene, CDR1 is SGHVS and CDR2 is FNYEAQ. The CDR3 extends over 16 amino acids.

This clonotype was detected ten times or more. V and J are TRBV7-6 and TRBJ1-1; maybe TRBD1 (5 bases). Germline V gene lookup returns CDR1 SGHVS and CDR2 FNYEAQ. CDR3 length: 15 amino acids. V dropped 2 bases and J dropped 2 bases, with 12 bases sitting between them. The CDR3 DNA sequence: TGTGCCAGCAGCTTATTACTCGACAGAAACACTGAAGCTTTCTTT. Translating gives CASSLLLDRNTEAFF.

The CDR3 nucleotides are TGCGCCAGCAGCCTAGGGGAATCTGATGGCTACACCTTC. Translating gives CASSLGESDGYTF. The chain is built from TRBV4-1 and TRBJ1-2, with a weak D call TRBD1 (5 bases). Between the trimmed V and J ends, which lost 4 bases and 6 bases, there was a span of 12 bases. CDR3 length: 13 residues. Germline V gene data show CDR1 as MGHRA and CDR2 as YSYEKL.

This clonotype was recorded a few times. This chain joins TRBV7-2 and TRBJ1-5; D call uncertain. The CDR3 extends over 15 amino acids. Germline CDR1 is SGHTA and CDR2 is FQGNSA. Between the trimmed V and J ends, which lost 1 base and 7 bases, there was a span of 14 bases. As DNA, the CDR3 is TGTGCCAGCAGCTTAGGGTCCCGGGTCGGGCAGCCCCAGCATTTT. This gives the protein CASSLGSRVGQPQHF.

This clonotype has only a few counts. The chain carries TRBV7-2 and TRBJ1-1; D is unresolved. The CDR3 has 13 residues. Trimming shortened V by 5 bases and J by 9 bases, and 16 bases separated the two germline ends. Looked up from germline, CDR1 is SGHTA and CDR2 is FQGNSA. The CDR3 spells CASSPGTARQAFF. The CDR3 bases are TGTGCCAGCAGCCCAGGAACGGCTCGACAAGCTTTCTTT.